The following is a TCR beta chain sequence with its context. The antigen is unknown. This sample stems from a study of OX40 agonist ivuxolimab in advanced cancers. In germline, CDR1 is SGHNT, CDR2 YENEEA. V lost 1 base and J lost 1, with 8 bases in between. The CDR3 contains 15 residues. Study observations and caveats: CD4+ and CD8+ blood T cells expanded clonally by week 6 at 0.1 to 3.0 mg/kg. Low normalized T-cell clonal expansion was additionally recorded for some nonresponders.

Measured with immunoSEQ multiplex PCR; TCRdb has only the in-frame clones, and not every one. The sample consists of tens of thousands of clones, around 80% of them appearing once. This sample comprised CD4+ or CD8+ T cells sorted from blood, obtained in a trial of the OX40 agonist ivuxolimab. This sequence originates from an adult with an advanced solid tumor such as melanoma, head and neck, liver or kidney cancer. The V gene is TRBV11-3, the J gene TRBJ2-1; a possible D gene is TRBD2 (5 bases). CDR3 loop: CASSLGRGSYNEQFF. CDR3 nucleotide sequence: TGTGCCAGCAGCTTAGGGCGCGGGTCCTACAATGAGCAGTTCTTC.